Given below is one TCR beta chain in context. This sample was included in a study of T cell changes during pregnancy in multiple sclerosis. Clones were read by immunoSEQ multiplex PCR, and TCRdb kept only the in-frame ones, dropping some. In the table there are fewer than 50,000 clones, roughly 95% of which are singletons. The source material was CD4+ T cells from peripheral blood mononuclear cells, sampled in the third trimester of pregnancy. This receptor was obtained from a female donor with multiple sclerosis, enrolled in a pregnancy study.

The CDR3 DNA reads as TGTGCCAGCAGCTCGACAACTGGGAACACTGAAGCTTTCTTT. Amino acid sequence: CASSSTTGNTEAFF. The chain has TRBV7-3 and TRBJ1-1; D is ambiguous. The V gene's germline CDR1 is SGHTA and CDR2 FQGTGA. The CDR3 consists of 14 residues. Between the trimmed V and J ends, which lost 4 bases and 1 base, there was a span of 10 bases.